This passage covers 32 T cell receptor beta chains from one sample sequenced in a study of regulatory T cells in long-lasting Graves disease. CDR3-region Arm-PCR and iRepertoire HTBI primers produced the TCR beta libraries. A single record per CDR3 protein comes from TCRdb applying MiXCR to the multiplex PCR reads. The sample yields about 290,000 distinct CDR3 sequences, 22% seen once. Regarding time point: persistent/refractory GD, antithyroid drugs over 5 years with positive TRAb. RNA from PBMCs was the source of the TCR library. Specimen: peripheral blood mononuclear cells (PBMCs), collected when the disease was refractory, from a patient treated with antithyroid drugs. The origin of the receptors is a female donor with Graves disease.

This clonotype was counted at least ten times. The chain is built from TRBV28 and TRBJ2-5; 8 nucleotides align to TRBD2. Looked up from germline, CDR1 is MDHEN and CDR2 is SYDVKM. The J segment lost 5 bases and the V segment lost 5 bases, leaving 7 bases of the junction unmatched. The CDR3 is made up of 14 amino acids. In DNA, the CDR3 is TGTGCCAGCAGTGGGGAGCGGGAGCCGGAGACCCAGTACTTC. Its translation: CASSGEREPETQYF. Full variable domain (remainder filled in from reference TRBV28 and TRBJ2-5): DVKVTQSSRYLVKRTGEKVFLECVQDMDHENMFWYRQDPGLGLRLIYFSYDVKMKEKGDIPEGYSVSREKKERFSLILESASTNQTSMYLCASSGEREPETQYFGPGTRLLVL.

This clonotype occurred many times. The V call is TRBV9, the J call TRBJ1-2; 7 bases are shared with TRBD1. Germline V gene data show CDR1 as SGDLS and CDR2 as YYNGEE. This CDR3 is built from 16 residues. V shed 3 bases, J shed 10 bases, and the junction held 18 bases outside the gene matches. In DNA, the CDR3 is TGTGCCAGCAGCGCACGAACAGGGGCGCGTTCCCAGCACTACACCTTC. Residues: CASSARTGARSQHYTF.

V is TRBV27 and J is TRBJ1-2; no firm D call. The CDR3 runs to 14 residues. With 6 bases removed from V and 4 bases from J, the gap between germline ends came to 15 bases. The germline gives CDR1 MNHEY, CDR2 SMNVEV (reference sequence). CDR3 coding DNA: TGTGCCAGCAGAAACCTTGGAACATCCTATGGCTACACCTTC. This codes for CASRNLGTSYGYTF.

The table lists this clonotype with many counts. CDR3 region: CASSFDSVRPQHF. The CDR3 DNA is TGTGCCAGCAGCTTTGACTCAGTCAGACCCCAGCATTTT. The J gene is TRBJ1-5, the V gene TRBV7-9; D gene uncertain. V lost 3 bases and J 10 bases, leaving 13 bases between the germline ends. Germline V lookup: CDR1 SEHNR, CDR2 FQNEAQ (reference sequence). The CDR3 spans 13 residues.

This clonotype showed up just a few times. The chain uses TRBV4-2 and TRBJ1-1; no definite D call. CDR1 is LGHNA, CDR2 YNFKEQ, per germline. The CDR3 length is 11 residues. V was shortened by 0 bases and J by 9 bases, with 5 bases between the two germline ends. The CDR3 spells CASSQDRKAFF. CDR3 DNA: TGTGCCAGCAGCCAAGATCGAAAAGCTTTCTTT.

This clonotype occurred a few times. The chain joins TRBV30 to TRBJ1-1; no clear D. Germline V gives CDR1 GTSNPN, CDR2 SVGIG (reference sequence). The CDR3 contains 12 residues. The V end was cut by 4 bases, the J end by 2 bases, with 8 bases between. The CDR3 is CAWTEGNTEAFF. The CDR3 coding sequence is TGTGCCTGGACGGAGGGTAACACTGAAGCTTTCTTT.

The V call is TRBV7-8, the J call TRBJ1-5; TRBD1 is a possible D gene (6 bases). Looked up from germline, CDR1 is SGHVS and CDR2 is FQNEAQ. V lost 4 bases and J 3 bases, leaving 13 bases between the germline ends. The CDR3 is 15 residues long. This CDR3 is CASSSSGDINQPQHF. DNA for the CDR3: TGTGCCAGCAGCTCCTCCGGGGACATCAATCAGCCCCAGCATTTT.

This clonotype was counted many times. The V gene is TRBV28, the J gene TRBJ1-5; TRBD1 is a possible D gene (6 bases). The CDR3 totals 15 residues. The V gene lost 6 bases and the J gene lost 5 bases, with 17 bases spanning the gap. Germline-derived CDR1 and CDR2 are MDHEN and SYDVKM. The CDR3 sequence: CASRDTGKGYQPQHF. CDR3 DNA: TGTGCCAGCAGAGATACAGGGAAGGGGTATCAGCCCCAGCATTTT.

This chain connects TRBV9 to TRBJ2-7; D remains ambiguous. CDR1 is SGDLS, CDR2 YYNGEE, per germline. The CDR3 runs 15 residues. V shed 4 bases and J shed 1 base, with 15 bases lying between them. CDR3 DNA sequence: TGTGCCAGCAGCCCCGGTCCGGCTGATTCCTACGAGCAGTACTTC. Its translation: CASSPGPADSYEQYF.

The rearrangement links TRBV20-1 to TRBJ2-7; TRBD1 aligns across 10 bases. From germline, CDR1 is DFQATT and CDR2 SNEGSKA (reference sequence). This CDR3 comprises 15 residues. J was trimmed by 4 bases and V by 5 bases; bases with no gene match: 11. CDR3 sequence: CSAEDLRDRGYEQYF. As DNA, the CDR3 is TGCAGTGCTGAAGACCTCCGGGACAGGGGTTACGAGCAGTACTTC.

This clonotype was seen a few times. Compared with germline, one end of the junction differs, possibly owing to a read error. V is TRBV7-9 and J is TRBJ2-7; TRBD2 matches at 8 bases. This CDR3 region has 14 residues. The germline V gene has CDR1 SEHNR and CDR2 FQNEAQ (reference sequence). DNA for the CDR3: TGTGCCAGCAGCGTAGCGGGACGGCTCTACGAGCAGTACTTC. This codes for CASSVAGRLYEQYF.

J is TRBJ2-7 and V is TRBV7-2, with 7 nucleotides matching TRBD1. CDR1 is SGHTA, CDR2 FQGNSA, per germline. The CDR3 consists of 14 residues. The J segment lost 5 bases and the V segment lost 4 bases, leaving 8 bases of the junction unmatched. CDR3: CASSSWGQSHEQYF. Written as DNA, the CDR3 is TGTGCCAGCAGCTCTTGGGGACAGTCCCACGAGCAGTACTTC. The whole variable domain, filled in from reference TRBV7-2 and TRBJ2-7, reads GAGVSQSPSNKVTEKGKDVELRCDPISGHTALYWYRQSLGQGLEFLIYFQGNSAPDKSGLPSDRFSAERTGGSVSTLTIQRTQQEDSAVYLCASSSWGQSHEQYFGPGTRLTVT.

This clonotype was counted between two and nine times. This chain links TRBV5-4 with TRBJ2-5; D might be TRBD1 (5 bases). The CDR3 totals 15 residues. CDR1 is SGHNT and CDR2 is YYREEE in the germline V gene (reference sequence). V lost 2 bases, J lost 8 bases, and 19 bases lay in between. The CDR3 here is CASSLQGVSLGTQYF. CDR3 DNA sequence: TGTGCCAGCAGCTTACAAGGGGTGAGCCTCGGAACCCAGTACTTC.

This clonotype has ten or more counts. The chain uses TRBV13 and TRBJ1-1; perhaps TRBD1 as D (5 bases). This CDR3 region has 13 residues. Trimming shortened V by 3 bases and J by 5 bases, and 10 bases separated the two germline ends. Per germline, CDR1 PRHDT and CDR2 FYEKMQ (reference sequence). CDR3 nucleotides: TGTGCCAGCAGCTTTATGGGGGAGACTGAAGCTTTCTTT. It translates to CASSFMGETEAFF.

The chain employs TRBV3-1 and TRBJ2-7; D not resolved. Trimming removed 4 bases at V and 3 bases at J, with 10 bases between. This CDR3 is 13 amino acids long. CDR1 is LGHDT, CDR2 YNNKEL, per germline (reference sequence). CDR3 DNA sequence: TGTGCCAGCAGCCGCTCTCACCTCTACGAGCAGTACTTC. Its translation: CASSRSHLYEQYF.

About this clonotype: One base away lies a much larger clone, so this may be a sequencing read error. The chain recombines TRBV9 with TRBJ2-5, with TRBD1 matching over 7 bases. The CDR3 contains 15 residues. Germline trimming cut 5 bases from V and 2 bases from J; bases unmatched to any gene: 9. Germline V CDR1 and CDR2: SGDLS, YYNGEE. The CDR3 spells CASSSSDRAQETQYF. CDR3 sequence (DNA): TGTGCCAGCAGTTCCTCCGACAGGGCACAAGAGACCCAGTACTTC.

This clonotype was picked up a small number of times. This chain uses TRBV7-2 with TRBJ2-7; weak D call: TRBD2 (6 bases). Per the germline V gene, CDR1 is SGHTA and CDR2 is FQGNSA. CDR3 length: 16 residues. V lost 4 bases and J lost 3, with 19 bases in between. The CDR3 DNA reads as TGTGCCAGCAGCTGGAGATCCGGGACTGACTTCTACGAGCAGTACTTC. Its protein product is CASSWRSGTDFYEQYF.

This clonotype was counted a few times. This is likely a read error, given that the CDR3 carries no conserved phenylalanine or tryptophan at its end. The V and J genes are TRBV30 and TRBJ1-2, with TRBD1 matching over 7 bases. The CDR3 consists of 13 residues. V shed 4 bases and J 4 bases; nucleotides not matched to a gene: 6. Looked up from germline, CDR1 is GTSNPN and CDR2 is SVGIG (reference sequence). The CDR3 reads CAWIQTGVYGYTL. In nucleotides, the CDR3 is TGTGCCTGGATACAAACAGGGGTCTATGGCTACACCCTC.

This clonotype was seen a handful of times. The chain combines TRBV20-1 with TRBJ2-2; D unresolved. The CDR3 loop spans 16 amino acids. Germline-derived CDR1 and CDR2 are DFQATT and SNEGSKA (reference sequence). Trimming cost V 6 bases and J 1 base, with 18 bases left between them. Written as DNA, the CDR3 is TGCAGTGCGCGGTCGGTCCTGTTCGGGAACACCGGGGAGCTGTTTTTT. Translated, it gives CSARSVLFGNTGELFF.

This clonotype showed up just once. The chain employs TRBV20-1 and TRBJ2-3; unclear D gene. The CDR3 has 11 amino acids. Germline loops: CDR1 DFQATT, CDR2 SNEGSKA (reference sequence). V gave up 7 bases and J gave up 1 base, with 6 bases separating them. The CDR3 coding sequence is TGCAGTGAAGCAGGCACAGATACGCAGTATTTT. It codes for CSEAGTDTQYF.

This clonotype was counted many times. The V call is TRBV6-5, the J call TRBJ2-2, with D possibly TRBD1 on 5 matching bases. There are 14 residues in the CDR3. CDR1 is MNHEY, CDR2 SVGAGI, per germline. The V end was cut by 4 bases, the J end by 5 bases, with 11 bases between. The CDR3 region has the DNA TGTGCCAGCAGTTGGGGCCTCCGAACCGGGGAGCTGTTTTTT. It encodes CASSWGLRTGELFF.

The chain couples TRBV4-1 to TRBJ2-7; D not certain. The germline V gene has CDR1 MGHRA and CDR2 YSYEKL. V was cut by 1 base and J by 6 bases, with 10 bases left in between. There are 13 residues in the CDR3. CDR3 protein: CASSQVERFEQYF. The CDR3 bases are TGCGCCAGCAGCCAAGTAGAAAGATTCGAGCAGTACTTC.

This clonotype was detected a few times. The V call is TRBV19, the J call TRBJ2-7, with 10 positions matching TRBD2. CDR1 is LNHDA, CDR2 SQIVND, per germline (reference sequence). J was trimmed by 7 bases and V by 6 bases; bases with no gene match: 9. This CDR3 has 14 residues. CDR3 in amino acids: CASSQAGGPGEQYF. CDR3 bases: TGTGCCAGTAGCCAAGCGGGAGGGCCGGGGGAGCAGTACTTC.

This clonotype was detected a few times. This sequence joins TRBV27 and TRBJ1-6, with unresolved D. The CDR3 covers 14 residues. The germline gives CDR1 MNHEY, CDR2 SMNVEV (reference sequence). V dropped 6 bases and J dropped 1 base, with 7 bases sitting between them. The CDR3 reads CASSVRSYNSPLHF. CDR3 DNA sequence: TGTGCCAGCAGCGTACGGTCCTATAATTCACCCCTCCACTTT.

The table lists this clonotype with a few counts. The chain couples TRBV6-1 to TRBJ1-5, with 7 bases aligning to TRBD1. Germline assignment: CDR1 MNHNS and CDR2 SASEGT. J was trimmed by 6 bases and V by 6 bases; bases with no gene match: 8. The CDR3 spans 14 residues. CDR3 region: CASRQWTGGQPQHF. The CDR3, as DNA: TGTGCCAGCAGGCAATGGACAGGCGGTCAGCCCCAGCATTTT.

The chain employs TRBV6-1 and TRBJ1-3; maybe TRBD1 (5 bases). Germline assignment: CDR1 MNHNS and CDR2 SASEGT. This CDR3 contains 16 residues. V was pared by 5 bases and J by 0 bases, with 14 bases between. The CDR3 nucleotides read TGTGCCAGCAGTCACACGGGACGGTACTCTGGAAACACCATATATTTT. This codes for CASSHTGRYSGNTIYF.

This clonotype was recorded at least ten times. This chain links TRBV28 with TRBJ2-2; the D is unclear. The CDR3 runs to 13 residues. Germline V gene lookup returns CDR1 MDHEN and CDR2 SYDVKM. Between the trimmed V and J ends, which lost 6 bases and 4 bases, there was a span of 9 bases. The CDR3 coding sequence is TGTGCCAGCAGCTTGTCAGCCACCGGGGAGCTGTTTTTT. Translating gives CASSLSATGELFF.

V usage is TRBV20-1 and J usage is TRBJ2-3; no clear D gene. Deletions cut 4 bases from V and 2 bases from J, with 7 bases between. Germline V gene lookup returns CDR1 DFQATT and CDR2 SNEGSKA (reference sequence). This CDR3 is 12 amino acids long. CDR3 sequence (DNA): TGCAGTGCTAAGCTGGTCACAGATACGCAGTATTTT. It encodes CSAKLVTDTQYF.

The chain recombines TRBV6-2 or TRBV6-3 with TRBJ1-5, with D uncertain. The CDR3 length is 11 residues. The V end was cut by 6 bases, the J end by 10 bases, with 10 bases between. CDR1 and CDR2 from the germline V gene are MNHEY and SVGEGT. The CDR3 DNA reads TGTGCCAGCAGCGACGTGGCACCCCAGCATTTT. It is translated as CASSDVAPQHF.

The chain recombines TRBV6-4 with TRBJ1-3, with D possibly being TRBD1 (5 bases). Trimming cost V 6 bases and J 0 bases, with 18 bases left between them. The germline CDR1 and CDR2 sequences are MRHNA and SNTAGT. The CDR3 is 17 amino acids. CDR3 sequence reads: CASRPALTASSGNTIYF. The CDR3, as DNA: TGTGCCAGCAGGCCCGCCCTGACAGCGAGCTCTGGAAACACCATATATTTT.

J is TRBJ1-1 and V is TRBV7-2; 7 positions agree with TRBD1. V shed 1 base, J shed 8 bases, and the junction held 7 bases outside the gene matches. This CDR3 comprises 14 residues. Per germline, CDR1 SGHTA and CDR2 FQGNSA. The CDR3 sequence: CASSLVQGGLEAFF. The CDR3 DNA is TGTGCCAGCAGCTTAGTTCAGGGGGGGCTAGAAGCTTTCTTT.

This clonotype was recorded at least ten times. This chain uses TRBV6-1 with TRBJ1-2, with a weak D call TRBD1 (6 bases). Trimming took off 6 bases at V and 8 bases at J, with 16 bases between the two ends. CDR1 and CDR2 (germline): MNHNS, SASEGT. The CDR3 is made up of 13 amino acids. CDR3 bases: TGTGCCAGCAGGATTTCAGGGGCAAGAGGCTACACCTTC. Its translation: CASRISGARGYTF.